These 14 T cell receptor beta chains came from one sample sequenced in a study of blood T cell repertoires in COVID-19. Method: immunoSEQ multiplex PCR; TCRdb's copy keeps in-frame clones and lacks some. This sample carries roughly 570,000 clones, about 89% of them seen once, and the ten largest clones take 7.5% to 9%. The sample was peripheral blood. Every receptor here comes from a woman between 50 and 59 years old with COVID-19, enrolled during active disease.

J is TRBJ1-1 and V is TRBV6-6; 7 positions match TRBD1. Per germline, CDR1 MNHNY and CDR2 SVGAGI (reference sequence). The CDR3 runs 16 residues. Trimming took 7 bases from V and 6 from J; bases not matched to a gene: 17. The CDR3 DNA reads TGTGCCAGCATATCCGGACAGGCACACCCCGGCTCTGAAGCTTTCTTT. As protein: CASISGQAHPGSEAFF.

The genes are TRBV19 and TRBJ1-1; 11 positions agree with TRBD1. J was trimmed by 5 bases and V by 5 bases; bases with no gene match: 7. CDR3 length equals 15 residues. Germline V gene lookup returns CDR1 LNHDA and CDR2 SQIVND (reference sequence). CDR3 nucleotide sequence: TGTGCCAGTAGTGGAGGCGGGACAGGGGGTACTGAAGCTTTCTTT. Protein sequence: CASSGGGTGGTEAFF.

V gene TRBV5-4 combines with J gene TRBJ1-1; TRBD1 matches at 7 bases. CDR3 length: 14 residues. Germline-derived CDR1 and CDR2 are SGHNT and YYREEE (reference sequence). J was trimmed by 7 bases and V by 4 bases; bases with no gene match: 10. CDR3 sequence (DNA): TGTGCCAGCAGCCTCGTGGGGGACAGCCGTGAAGCTTTCTTT. As protein: CASSLVGDSREAFF.

The V and J genes are TRBV18 and TRBJ2-3; TRBD1 matches at 8 bases. V trimming: 1 base; J trimming: 3 bases; junction bases outside the gene matches: 3. The CDR3 is 15 amino acids. The V gene's germline CDR1 is KGHSH and CDR2 LQKENI. The DNA for the CDR3 is TGTGCCAGCTCACCACGGAACAGGGGGACAGATACGCAGTATTTT. Protein: CASSPRNRGTDTQYF.

The chain joins TRBV11-2 to TRBJ1-4; the D is unclear. Trimming took 3 bases from V and 4 from J, leaving 3 bases between them. Germline loops: CDR1 SGHAT, CDR2 FQNNGV. The CDR3 is made up of 12 amino acids. This CDR3 is CASSFSNEKLFF. Written as DNA, the CDR3 is TGTGCCAGCAGCTTTAGTAATGAAAAACTGTTTTTT.

The V call is TRBV5-6, the J call TRBJ2-1; a weak D match, TRBD2 (5 bases). The V end was cut by 4 bases, the J end by 7 bases, with 15 bases between. In germline, CDR1 is SGHDT, CDR2 YYEEEE. CDR3 length: 14 residues. The CDR3 reads CASSPAGRLNEQFF. CDR3 DNA: TGTGCCAGCAGCCCCGCGGGCAGACTAAATGAGCAGTTCTTC.

The V and J genes are TRBV19 and TRBJ1-2, with 8 positions matching TRBD1. The junction had 2 bases not matched to a gene; V was cut back by 4 bases and J by 4 bases. The CDR3 consists of 13 residues. The germline V gene encodes CDR1 LNHDA and CDR2 SQIVND (reference sequence). In DNA, the CDR3 is TGTGCCAGTAGTAATGACAGGGGCTATGGCTACACCTTC. Translating it yields CASSNDRGYGYTF.

The chain carries TRBV9 and TRBJ2-2, with TRBD2 identical over 9 bases. V shed 7 bases, J shed 6 bases, and the junction held 10 bases outside the gene matches. CDR1 and CDR2 from the germline V gene are SGDLS and YYNGEE. The CDR3 contains 15 residues. In DNA, the CDR3 is TGTGCCAGCTCCGTTCGGGGGACTAGCTCCGGGGAGCTGTTTTTT. Its protein is CASSVRGTSSGELFF.

The rearrangement joins TRBV30 to TRBJ2-5; 13 bases are shared with TRBD2. This CDR3 spans 14 amino acids. CDR1 GTSNPN and CDR2 SVGIG come from the germline V gene (reference sequence). V shed 5 bases, J shed 4 bases, and the junction held 4 bases outside the gene matches. The CDR3 DNA is TGTGCCTGGGGGACTAGCGGGGTCCCAGAGACCCAGTACTTC. This codes for CAWGTSGVPETQYF.

The chain joins TRBV10-3 to TRBJ1-2; D possibly corresponds to TRBD1 (6 bases). CDR3 size: 15 residues. The V and J ends lost 0 bases and 4 bases respectively, with 12 bases between them. Per germline, CDR1 ENHRY and CDR2 SYGVKD. CDR3 nucleotide sequence: TGTGCCATCAGTGAGTCAATGGGGGCCCCCTATGGCTACACCTTC. This translates into CAISESMGAPYGYTF.

The chain links TRBV6-5 to TRBJ1-1; 7 bases line up with TRBD1. Unmatched junction bases numbered 4, after V lost 2 bases and J lost 1 base. The CDR3 is 15 residues long. Germline-derived CDR1 and CDR2 are MNHEY and SVGAGI. The CDR3 loop reads CASSYRWTGNTEAFF. The CDR3 DNA is TGTGCCAGCAGTTACCGATGGACAGGGAACACTGAAGCTTTCTTT.

The chain carries TRBV12-5 and TRBJ2-1; no clear D gene. Trimming pared 5 bases from V and 4 bases from J, leaving 9 bases between. CDR3 length equals 13 residues. Germline lookup yields CDR1 LGHNT and CDR2 FRNRAP. The CDR3 DNA sequence: TGTGCTAGTGGTCCCGCGCTATACAATGAGCAGTTCTTC. Residues: CASGPALYNEQFF.

This clone has a single count. The chain links TRBV30 to TRBJ1-5, with 7 nucleotides matching TRBD1. Trimming took 1 base from V and 0 from J; bases not matched to a gene: 15. Germline-derived CDR1 and CDR2 are GTSNPN and SVGIG (reference sequence). The CDR3 is made up of 19 amino acids. The CDR3 sequence is CAWSAPGQTLIYSNQPQHF. As DNA, the CDR3 is TGTGCCTGGAGTGCGCCGGGACAGACACTAATATATAGCAATCAGCCCCAGCATTTT.

The rearrangement joins TRBV29-1 to TRBJ1-1, with 7 bases fitting TRBD1. V gave up 4 bases and J gave up 4 bases; unmatched junction bases: 6. Germline V gene lookup returns CDR1 SQVTM and CDR2 ANQGSEA. CDR3 length: 13 residues. The CDR3 coding sequence is TGCAGCGTTGCTAATGCAGGGGGCACTGAAGCTTTCTTT. It is translated as CSVANAGGTEAFF.